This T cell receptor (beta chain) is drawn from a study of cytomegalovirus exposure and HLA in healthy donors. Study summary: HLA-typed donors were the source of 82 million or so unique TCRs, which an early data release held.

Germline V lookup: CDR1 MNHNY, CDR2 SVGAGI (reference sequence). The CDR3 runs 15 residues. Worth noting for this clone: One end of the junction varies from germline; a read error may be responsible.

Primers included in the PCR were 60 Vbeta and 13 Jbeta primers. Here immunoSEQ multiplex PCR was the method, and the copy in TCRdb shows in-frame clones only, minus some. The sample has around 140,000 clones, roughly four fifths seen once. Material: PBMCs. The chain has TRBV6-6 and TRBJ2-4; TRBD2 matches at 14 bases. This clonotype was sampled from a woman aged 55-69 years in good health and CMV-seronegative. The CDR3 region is CASRPGTGLAGGMVF. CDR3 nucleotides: TGTGCCAGCAGACCCGGGACCGGACTAGCGGGGGGCATGGTGTTC.